One sample yielded the 14 T cell receptor beta chains listed below, sequenced in a study of T cell changes during pregnancy in multiple sclerosis (dated by TCRdb to 2018 to 2020). The library was generated by the immunoSEQ multiplex PCR assay. This is the immuneACCESS table as TCRdb keeps it, with only in-frame sequences that have V and J called. A part of the clones is gone; compared with another copy, unresolved V genes explain less than half, and the rest is unexplained. The sample table holds about 100,000 clones, of which 85% to 95% were seen once. Roughly 0.9% of the sample belongs to the ten largest clones. The material sequenced was peripheral blood, taken before pregnancy. These receptors were obtained from a female donor with multiple sclerosis, enrolled in a pregnancy study.

CDR3 protein: CASSQEASGYTDTQYF. The CDR3 DNA reads TGCGCCAGCAGCCAAGAAGCTAGCGGTTACACAGATACGCAGTATTTT. This chain links TRBV4-1 with TRBJ2-3; TRBD2 matches at 7 bases. Germline trimming cut 0 bases from V and 2 bases from J; bases unmatched to any gene: 5. Germline CDR1 and CDR2: MGHRA and YSYEKL. This CDR3 comprises 16 residues.

V gene TRBV7-9 combines with J gene TRBJ1-1, with a possible D match to TRBD1 (5 bases). Trimming took 6 bases from V and 2 from J, leaving 13 bases between them. The germline V gene encodes CDR1 SEHNR and CDR2 FQNEAQ (reference sequence). The CDR3 runs to 14 residues. This CDR3 reads CASSRTQRNTEAFF. The CDR3, as DNA: TGTGCCAGCAGTAGGACACAAAGAAACACTGAAGCTTTCTTT.

This sequence joins TRBV19 and TRBJ2-7; a possible D gene is TRBD2 (5 bases). Germline-derived CDR1 and CDR2 are LNHDA and SQIVND (reference sequence). The CDR3 has 16 amino acids. The V and J ends lost 5 bases and 3 bases respectively, with 20 bases between them. In DNA form, the CDR3 reads TGTGCCAGTAGTGGAAGGCAGGCGGGCAGCCACTACGAGCAGTACTTC. Translating gives CASSGRQAGSHYEQYF.

The rearrangement uses TRBV28 and TRBJ2-7; D is undetermined. CDR1 MDHEN and CDR2 SYDVKM come from the germline V gene. V lost 6 bases and J 0 bases, leaving 9 bases between the germline ends. The CDR3 is made up of 13 amino acids. For the CDR3, the DNA is TGTGCCAGCAGCCCTAGGATCTCCTACGAGCAGTACTTC. Encoded protein: CASSPRISYEQYF. Full variable domain (rest looked up from reference TRBV28 and TRBJ2-7): DVKVTQSSRYLVKRTGEKVFLECVQDMDHENMFWYRQDPGLGLRLIYFSYDVKMKEKGDIPEGYSVSREKKERFSLILESASTNQTSMYLCASSPRISYEQYFGPGTRLTVT.

The chain uses TRBV6-5 and TRBJ2-5; D unresolved. Germline loops: CDR1 MNHEY, CDR2 SVGAGI. The CDR3 sequence is 13 residues long. Between the trimmed V and J ends, which lost 7 bases and 1 base, there was a span of 10 bases. The CDR3 reads CASTPSGQETQYF. The CDR3 DNA follows: TGTGCCAGCACCCCTTCGGGCCAAGAGACCCAGTACTTC.

The rearrangement links TRBV6-5 to TRBJ1-5; TRBD1 might be the D (6 bases). This CDR3 spans 13 amino acids. Germline loops: CDR1 MNHEY, CDR2 SVGAGI. Trimming left V 9 bases short and J 3 bases short, with 12 bases between. The CDR3 region has the DNA TGTGCCAGTTCCCAGGGGCACAATCAGCCCCAGCATTTT. This sequence encodes CASSQGHNQPQHF.

The chain is built from TRBV27 and TRBJ2-3, with a tentative D call TRBD1 (6 bases). Germline CDR1 is MNHEY and CDR2 is SMNVEV (reference sequence). This CDR3 comprises 12 residues. Trimming pared 8 bases from V and 9 bases from J, leaving 15 bases between. The CDR3 sequence is CASSLPDRTQYF. CDR3 coding DNA: TGTGCCAGCTCTCTCCCGGACAGAACGCAGTATTTT.

This chain joins TRBV5-8 and TRBJ1-2, with 9 bases identical to TRBD1. From germline, CDR1 is SGHTS and CDR2 YDEGEE. Losses at the gene ends were 6 bases for V and 6 bases for J; bases not matched to a gene: 12. The CDR3 is 15 amino acids. The CDR3 spells CASTIKFGQGNGYTF. The CDR3, as DNA: TGTGCCAGCACCATAAAATTCGGACAGGGGAATGGCTACACCTTC.

This chain connects TRBV27 to TRBJ1-1, with a tentative D call TRBD1 (6 bases). V was pared by 5 bases and J by 4 bases, with 14 bases between. Germline V CDR1 and CDR2: MNHEY, SMNVEV (reference sequence). This CDR3 has 14 residues. The CDR3 region has the DNA TGTGCCAGCAGTCTTTACAGGGAGGGCACTGAAGCTTTCTTT. Its protein is CASSLYREGTEAFF.

Only one count was recorded for this clone. CDR3 sequence: CASSLSSGLAGANEQFF. The CDR3 nucleotides read TGTGCCAGCAGTTTATCGTCTGGACTAGCGGGAGCCAATGAGCAGTTCTTC. The rearrangement uses TRBV27 and TRBJ2-1; TRBD2 matches 13 bases. V gave up 0 bases and J gave up 6 bases; unmatched junction bases: 5. The germline V gene encodes CDR1 MNHEY and CDR2 SMNVEV (reference sequence). The length of the CDR3 is 17 residues.

This chain joins TRBV6-1 and TRBJ2-5, with a possible D match to TRBD1 (6 bases). Germline V gene sequence: CDR1 MNHNS, CDR2 SASEGT. The CDR3 has 19 residues. The ends were cut back, 2 bases at V and 3 bases at J, with 25 bases in the middle. The CDR3 bases are TGTGCCAGCAGTGAAAGGTGGGGGCGGACCCCCTTATTTAAAGAGACCCAGTACTTC. Protein product: CASSERWGRTPLFKETQYF.

V and J are TRBV5-1 and TRBJ1-1, with D possibly matching TRBD1 (6 bases). The CDR3 runs 14 residues. Germline CDR1 is SGHRS and CDR2 is YFSETQ. V gave up 2 bases and J gave up 4 bases, with 12 bases separating them. CDR3 in DNA: TGCGCCAGCAGCTTACGGCAGGGGAGCACTGAAGCTTTCTTT. It codes for CASSLRQGSTEAFF.

The genes are TRBV5-1 and TRBJ2-1, with D unclear. This CDR3 contains 13 residues. Trimming removed 2 bases from V and 0 bases from J, with 3 bases in between. Germline V gives CDR1 SGHRS, CDR2 YFSETQ. For the CDR3, the DNA is TGCGCCAGCAGCTTCCTCTCCTACAATGAGCAGTTCTTC. It codes for CASSFLSYNEQFF. The complete variable domain, with remaining parts taken from reference TRBV5-1 and TRBJ2-1, reads KAGVTQTPRYLIKTRGQQVTLSCSPISGHRSVSWYQQTPGQGLQFLFEYFSETQRNKGNFPGRFSGRQFSNSRSEMNVSTLELGDSALYLCASSFLSYNEQFFGPGTRLTVL.

The chain is built from TRBV7-9 and TRBJ2-1; 10 bases match TRBD2. CDR1 is SEHNR, CDR2 FQNEAQ, per germline (reference sequence). The V and J ends lost 7 bases and 5 bases, in that order; junction bases with no gene match: 5. This CDR3 contains 14 residues. The chain's CDR3 is CASTVSGGNNEQFF. The DNA of the CDR3 is TGTGCCAGCACCGTTAGCGGGGGGAACAATGAGCAGTTCTTC.